These 30 T cell receptor beta chains originate from one sample sequenced in a study of a mutant IDH1 vaccine in newly diagnosed glioma. These TCRs are of unknown antigen specificity. Time point: week 47, end of study. Every vaccination contained 300 ug of the mutant IDH1 20-mer peptide and was paired with topical imiquimod. Repertoires were generated with immunoSEQ multiplex PCR, while TCRdb's copy carries only in-frame clones and drops some. The data hold fewer than 95,000 clones, with approximately 75% observed a single time. Sequencing used PBMCs, obtained from a glioma patient whose treatment included an IDH1 peptide vaccine. All receptors derive from a man in his forties with glioma.

In DNA, the CDR3 is TGCAGCGTTGAGCAGGGCCCATTCTATGGCTACACCTTC. Translated, it gives CSVEQGPFYGYTF. The chain is built from TRBV29-1 and TRBJ1-2, with D maybe TRBD1 (5 bases). This CDR3 region has 13 residues. Germline-derived CDR1 and CDR2 are SQVTM and ANQGSEA. V was pared by 3 bases and J by 4 bases, with 12 bases between.

J is TRBJ2-3 and V is TRBV7-2; TRBD2 matches at 13 bases. The V gene's germline CDR1 is SGHTA and CDR2 FQGNSA. Unmatched junction bases numbered 5, after V lost 5 bases and J lost 3 bases. The CDR3 sequence is 16 residues long. The CDR3 is CASSKLAGGPTDTQYF. Written as DNA, the CDR3 is TGTGCCAGCAGCAAACTAGCGGGGGGGCCGACAGATACGCAGTATTTT.

V is TRBV5-1 and J is TRBJ2-5; the D is unclear. The J call may be incorrect, as the DNA end agrees better with TRBJ2-7. Germline loops: CDR1 SGHRS, CDR2 YFSETQ. This CDR3 comprises 13 residues. CDR3 coding DNA: TGCGCCAGCAGCTTGGCGGCTACCTACGAGCAGTACTTC. It yields the protein CASSLAATYEQYF.

This clone was detected once. The chain has TRBV25-1 and TRBJ2-3; D is unresolved. This CDR3 is built from 11 residues. V lost 5 bases, J lost 2 bases, and 2 bases lay in between. Germline CDR1 reads MGHDK; CDR2 reads SYGVNS. The CDR3 sequence: CASSLTDTQYF. CDR3 nucleotide sequence: TGTGCCAGCAGTCTCACAGATACGCAGTATTTT.

J is TRBJ2-7 and V is TRBV5-6, with 8 nucleotides matching TRBD1. The CDR3 has 13 residues. Looked up from germline, CDR1 is SGHDT and CDR2 is YYEEEE. V lost 5 bases and J lost 5; bases outside the gene matches: 6. The CDR3 spells CASSSDRADEQYF. The CDR3 nucleotides read TGTGCCAGCAGTTCGGACAGGGCTGACGAGCAGTACTTC.

This clone was counted ten times or more. The CDR3 DNA follows: TGTGCCACCAGCAGAGAAAGACAGGGGGCAGATACGCAGTATTTT. This gives the protein CATSRERQGADTQYF. V gene TRBV15 combines with J gene TRBJ2-3; the match to TRBD1 covers 9 bases. The CDR3 is 15 residues long. Germline CDR1 is LNHNV and CDR2 is YYDKDF (reference sequence). The V segment lost 0 bases and the J segment 4 bases; nucleotides outside the gene matches: 2.

The CDR3 loop is CASSRTGEVNEKLFF. Written as DNA, the CDR3 is TGTGCCAGCAGCCGGACAGGGGAGGTGAATGAAAAACTGTTTTTT. This rearrangement joins TRBV5-4 to TRBJ1-4; 9 nucleotides line up with TRBD1. J lost 5 bases, V lost 4 bases, and 6 bases had no gene match. Per the germline V gene, CDR1 is SGHNT and CDR2 is YYREEE (reference sequence). This CDR3 contains 15 residues.

The chain has TRBV5-1 and TRBJ1-3, with D unclear. The CDR3 covers 15 residues. V lost 3 bases, J lost 0 bases, and 10 bases lay in between. CDR1 and CDR2 (germline): SGHRS, YFSETQ. The CDR3 protein is CASSSDLYSGNTIYF. The DNA for the CDR3 is TGCGCCAGCAGCTCCGACCTATACTCTGGAAACACCATATATTTT.

The chain uses TRBV29-1 and TRBJ1-2, with TRBD1 as a possible D gene (5 bases). The CDR3 runs 13 residues. Germline CDR1 reads SQVTM; CDR2 reads ANQGSEA. V was shortened by 1 base and J by 4 bases, with 10 bases between the two germline ends. The CDR3 DNA reads TGCAGCGTTGAAGTGGGGCAGTCCTATGGCTACACCTTC. Protein product: CSVEVGQSYGYTF. The whole variable domain, filled in from reference TRBV29-1 and TRBJ1-2, reads SAVISQKPSRDICQRGTSLTIQCQVDSQVTMMFWYRQQPGQSLTLIATANQGSEATYESGFVIDKFPISRPNLTFSTLTVSNMSPEDSSIYLCSVEVGQSYGYTFGSGTRLTVV.

V gene TRBV6-1 combines with J gene TRBJ1-2; D perhaps matches TRBD1 (6 bases). The CDR3 contains 18 residues. V shed 3 bases and J shed 4 bases, with 24 bases lying between them. CDR1 MNHNS and CDR2 SASEGT come from the germline V gene. The CDR3 region is CASSDEIRDRPITYGYTF. In DNA, the CDR3 is TGTGCCAGCAGTGACGAGATCCGAGACAGGCCCATCACCTATGGCTACACCTTC.

The chain uses TRBV28 and TRBJ2-1, with TRBD2 matching over 14 bases. Germline V CDR1 and CDR2: MDHEN, SYDVKM. This CDR3 has 17 amino acids. Losses at the gene ends were 4 bases for V and 4 bases for J; bases not matched to a gene: 6. CDR3 in amino acids: CASSSLGTSGSYNEQFF. In nucleotides, the CDR3 is TGTGCCAGCAGTTCCCTCGGGACTAGCGGGAGTTACAATGAGCAGTTCTTC.

V usage is TRBV6-5 and J usage is TRBJ2-7; D gene unclear. Germline V gives CDR1 MNHEY, CDR2 SVGAGI. The CDR3 has 13 residues. Trimming removed 2 bases at V and 3 bases at J, with 8 bases between. CDR3 coding DNA: TGTGCCAGCAGTTACGACACCGACTACGAGCAGTACTTC. Encoded protein: CASSYDTDYEQYF.

J is TRBJ1-2 and V is TRBV18, with D possibly being TRBD1 (5 bases). This CDR3 is 15 amino acids long. In germline, CDR1 is KGHSH, CDR2 LQKENI. Trimming pared 0 bases from V and 5 bases from J, leaving 13 bases between. CDR3 loop: CASSPPAGFGYGYTF. The CDR3 nucleotides are TGTGCCAGCTCACCACCGGCAGGGTTTGGGTATGGCTACACCTTC.

This chain uses TRBV19 with TRBJ1-2; tentative D call: TRBD1 (6 bases). CDR1 and CDR2 (germline): LNHDA, SQIVND (reference sequence). Trimming shortened V by 3 bases and J by 4 bases, and 15 bases separated the two germline ends. CDR3 size: 15 residues. In DNA form, the CDR3 reads TGTGCCAGTAGTATTAGTGGGACCAGGGGCTATGGCTACACCTTC. It encodes CASSISGTRGYGYTF.

V gene TRBV19 combines with J gene TRBJ2-7; D gene unclear. Trimming stripped 3 bases from V and 1 base from J, with 10 bases between. Germline CDR1 is LNHDA and CDR2 is SQIVND (reference sequence). The CDR3 is 14 amino acids. The DNA of the CDR3 is TGTGCCAGTAGTATGAGCAGGATGTCCTACGAGCAGTACTTC. It encodes CASSMSRMSYEQYF.

J is TRBJ1-2 and V is TRBV5-4, with TRBD1 matching over 9 bases. With 4 bases clipped from V and 2 bases from J, the junction kept 3 bases outside the gene matches. Per the germline V gene, CDR1 is SGHNT and CDR2 is YYREEE (reference sequence). This CDR3 spans 14 amino acids. The CDR3 DNA sequence: TGTGCCAGCAGCCCCGGACAGGGGAACTATGGCTACACCTTC. Translating gives CASSPGQGNYGYTF.

This clone was seen more than once but under ten times. V gene TRBV7-2 combines with J gene TRBJ2-7; no clear D. The germline CDR1 and CDR2 sequences are SGHTA and FQGNSA. V lost 5 bases to trimming and J lost 0 bases, with 5 bases between them. The CDR3 loop spans 12 amino acids. In DNA form, the CDR3 reads TGTGCCAGCAGCCATTCCTCCTACGAGCAGTACTTC. This codes for CASSHSSYEQYF. Filled out from reference TRBV7-2 and TRBJ2-7, the complete variable domain reads GAGVSQSPSNKVTEKGKDVELRCDPISGHTALYWYRQSLGQGLEFLIYFQGNSAPDKSGLPSDRFSAERTGGSVSTLTIQRTQQEDSAVYLCASSHSSYEQYFGPGTRLTVT.

The chain combines TRBV21-1 with TRBJ2-2; the table's D call, TRBD1, was not checked against the DNA. TRBV21-1 is labeled a pseudogene. The CDR3 has 15 amino acids. Here the CDR3 reads CASSRGTGNTGELFF. DNA of the CDR3: TGTGCCAGCAGCAGAGGGACAGGGAACACCGGGGAGCTGTTTTTT.

The chain couples TRBV5-8 to TRBJ2-7; a possible D gene is TRBD2 (5 bases). The CDR3 consists of 14 residues. V dropped 5 bases and J dropped 5 bases, with 17 bases sitting between them. In germline, CDR1 is SGHTS, CDR2 YDEGEE. The CDR3 DNA reads TGTGCCAGCAGTTCCAATCGGGGTGTCCACGAGCAGTACTTC. Encoded protein: CASSSNRGVHEQYF.

The chain links TRBV27 to TRBJ2-5; no reliable D call. V lost 3 bases to trimming and J lost 3 bases, with 17 bases between them. This CDR3 has 16 residues. The germline gives CDR1 MNHEY, CDR2 SMNVEV (reference sequence). The CDR3 sequence: CASSFIDTLKKETQYF. CDR3 DNA: TGTGCCAGCAGTTTCATAGACACCCTGAAGAAAGAGACCCAGTACTTC.

The genes are TRBV7-2 and TRBJ1-1, with a possible D match to TRBD1 (5 bases). The CDR3 consists of 14 residues. The ends were cut back, 5 bases at V and 4 bases at J, with 14 bases in the middle. Germline V gene lookup returns CDR1 SGHTA and CDR2 FQGNSA. The CDR3 is CASSPHLGGTEAFF. CDR3 sequence (DNA): TGTGCCAGCAGCCCCCATCTGGGGGGCACTGAAGCTTTCTTT.

The CDR3 reads CASSLVVDGEQFF. As DNA, the CDR3 is TGTGCCAGCAGCTTGGTTGTCGACGGGGAGCAGTTCTTC. The rearrangement links TRBV5-4 to TRBJ2-1, with D uncertain. CDR3 size: 13 residues. Trimming left V 0 bases short and J 10 bases short, with 11 bases between. Germline V lookup: CDR1 SGHNT, CDR2 YYREEE (reference sequence).

CDR3 region: CASSPSTGNNEQFF. The CDR3, as DNA: TGTGCCAGCAGCCCCTCGACAGGAAACAATGAGCAGTTCTTC. V usage is TRBV11-3 and J usage is TRBJ2-1, with D perhaps TRBD1 (6 bases). This CDR3 comprises 14 residues. Trimming took 5 bases from V and 5 from J, leaving 13 bases between them. CDR1 is SGHNT and CDR2 is YENEEA in the germline V gene. Drawing the rest from reference TRBV11-3 and TRBJ2-1, the complete variable domain is EAGVVQSPRYKIIEKKQPVAFWCNPISGHNTLYWYLQNLGQGPELLIRYENEEAVDDSQLPKDRFSAERLKGVDSTLKIQPAELGDSAVYLCASSPSTGNNEQFFGPGTRLTVL.

This chain uses TRBV9 with TRBJ1-5; tentative D call: TRBD1 (5 bases). The CDR3 contains 15 residues. The V end lost 0 bases, the J end lost 2 bases, and 9 bases lay between the germline ends. The V gene's germline CDR1 is SGDLS and CDR2 YYNGEE. CDR3 nucleotides: TGTGCCAGCAGCGTAGGGGGGAGAGGCAATCAGCCCCAGCATTTT. Protein sequence: CASSVGGRGNQPQHF.

This clone was recorded a few times. The chain is built from TRBV6-1 and TRBJ1-4; D is unclear. The germline V gene has CDR1 MNHNS and CDR2 SASEGT. The CDR3 has 13 residues. V shed 3 bases and J shed 6 bases, with 8 bases lying between them. The CDR3 bases are TGTGCCAGCAGTGAGTTCAGCTATGAAAAACTGTTTTTT. Translation: CASSEFSYEKLFF.

In this sample, this clone is medium-sized. V usage is TRBV19 and J usage is TRBJ2-5; D ambiguous. Trimming left V 1 base short and J 2 bases short, with 8 bases between. The CDR3 has 14 residues. Germline lookup yields CDR1 LNHDA and CDR2 SQIVND (reference sequence). This chain's CDR3 is CASSIASAQETQYF. The CDR3, as DNA: TGTGCCAGTAGTATAGCTTCAGCGCAAGAGACCCAGTACTTC.

DNA of the CDR3: TGTGCCAGCTCACAATTGAACTCCATGAGCTCCTACAATGAGCAGTTCTTC. It yields the protein CASSQLNSMSSYNEQFF. This chain connects TRBV18 to TRBJ2-1, with no clear D. This CDR3 spans 17 amino acids. V lost 4 bases and J 0 bases, leaving 16 bases between the germline ends. The germline CDR1 and CDR2 sequences are KGHSH and LQKENI.

The chain uses TRBV5-5 and TRBJ2-3; 10 positions agree with TRBD2. Germline V gives CDR1 SGHKS, CDR2 YYEKEE (reference sequence). Trimming at V came to 5 bases and at J to 4 bases, leaving 7 bases not matched to a gene. This CDR3 is built from 15 residues. CDR3 nucleotide sequence: TGTGCCAGCAGACAGCGGGAGGGCTTTTCAGATACGCAGTATTTT. As protein: CASRQREGFSDTQYF. The full variable domain, rest sourced from reference TRBV5-5 and TRBJ2-3, is DAGVTQSPTHLIKTRGQQVTLRCSPISGHKSVSWYQQVLGQGPQFIFQYYEKEERGRGNFPDRFSARQFPNYSSELNVNALLLGDSALYLCASRQREGFSDTQYFGPGTRLTVL.

The chain uses TRBV5-4 and TRBJ2-7; perhaps D is TRBD1 or TRBD2 (7 bases each). This CDR3 region has 15 residues. V was clipped by 2 bases and J by 3 bases, with 15 bases between them. Per germline, CDR1 SGHNT and CDR2 YYREEE (reference sequence). The CDR3 coding sequence is TGTGCCAGCAGCTTCATGCAGGGGGAGGGCTACGAGCAGTACTTC. Translated, it gives CASSFMQGEGYEQYF.

V and J are TRBV28 and TRBJ2-7; possibly TRBD1 for D (5 bases). Per germline, CDR1 MDHEN and CDR2 SYDVKM. V was clipped by 4 bases and J by 4 bases, with 11 bases between them. The CDR3 is 13 amino acids. The CDR3 region is CASSSQGRYEQYF. The CDR3 DNA follows: TGTGCCAGCAGTTCCCAGGGCCGATACGAGCAGTACTTC.